The clone carrying this T cell receptor (beta chain) has more than one count but fewer than ten. V gave up 4 bases and J gave up 3 bases; unmatched junction bases: 2. Germline assignment: CDR1 SGHDT and CDR2 YYEEEE. The CDR3 runs to 14 residues. One entry per CDR3 protein results from TCRdb running MiXCR on the RT-PCR reads. This sample has hundreds of thousands of distinct CDR3 sequences, with 13% to 15% found just once. The receptor's source is a female donor in good health, serving as a healthy control. Input material: memory CD4+ T cells from blood. V gene TRBV5-6 combines with J gene TRBJ1-1; TRBD1 agrees at 11 bases. The CDR3 DNA follows: TGTGCCAGCAGCGGGGGACAGGGGGACACTGAAGCTTTCTTT. Encoded protein: CASSGGQGDTEAFF.